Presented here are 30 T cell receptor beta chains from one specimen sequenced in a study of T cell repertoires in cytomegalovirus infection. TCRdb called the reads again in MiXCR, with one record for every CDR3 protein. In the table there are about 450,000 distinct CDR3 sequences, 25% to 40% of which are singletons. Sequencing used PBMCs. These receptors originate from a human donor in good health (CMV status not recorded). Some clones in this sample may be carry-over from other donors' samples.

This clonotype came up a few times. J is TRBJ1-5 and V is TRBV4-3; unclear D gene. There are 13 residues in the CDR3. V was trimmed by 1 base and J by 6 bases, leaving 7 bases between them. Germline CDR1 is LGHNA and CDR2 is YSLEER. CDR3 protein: CASSQGKGQPQHF. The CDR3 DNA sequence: TGCGCCAGCAGCCAAGGAAAGGGTCAGCCCCAGCATTTT.

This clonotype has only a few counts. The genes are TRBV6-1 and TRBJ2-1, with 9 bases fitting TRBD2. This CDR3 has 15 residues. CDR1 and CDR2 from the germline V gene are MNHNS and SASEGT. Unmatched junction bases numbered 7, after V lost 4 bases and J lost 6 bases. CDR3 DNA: TGTGCCAGCAGTGCCGAGCGGGGGGCCCCCAATGAGCAGTTCTTC. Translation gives CASSAERGAPNEQFF.

CDR3 loop: CASSQAGGQHEAFF. In DNA form, the CDR3 reads TGCGCCAGCAGCCAGGCAGGGGGTCAACATGAAGCTTTCTTT. The chain is built from TRBV4-1 and TRBJ1-1; 7 bases are shared with TRBD1. From germline, CDR1 is MGHRA and CDR2 YSYEKL. Trimming cost V 3 bases and J 7 bases; bases outside gene matches: 8. The CDR3 contains 14 residues.

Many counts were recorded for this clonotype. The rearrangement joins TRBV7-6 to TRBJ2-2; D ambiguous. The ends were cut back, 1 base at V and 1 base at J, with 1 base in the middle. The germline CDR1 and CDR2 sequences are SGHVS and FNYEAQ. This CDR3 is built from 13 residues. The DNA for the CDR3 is TGTGCCAGCAGCTTAGAGAACACCGGGGAGCTGTTTTTT. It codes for CASSLENTGELFF.

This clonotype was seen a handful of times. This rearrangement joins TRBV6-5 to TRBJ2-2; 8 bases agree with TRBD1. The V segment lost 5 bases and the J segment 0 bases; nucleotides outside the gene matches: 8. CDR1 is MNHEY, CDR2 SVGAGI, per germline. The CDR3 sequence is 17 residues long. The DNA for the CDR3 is TGTGCCAGCAGTCTGGGACAGGCCTACGCGAACACCGGGGAGCTGTTTTTT. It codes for CASSLGQAYANTGELFF.

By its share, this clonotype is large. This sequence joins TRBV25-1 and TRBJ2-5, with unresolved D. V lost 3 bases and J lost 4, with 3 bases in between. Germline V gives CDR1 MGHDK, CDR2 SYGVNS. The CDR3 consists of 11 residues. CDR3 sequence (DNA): TGTGCCAGCAGTGAGGGAGAGACCCAGTACTTC. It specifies CASSEGETQYF.

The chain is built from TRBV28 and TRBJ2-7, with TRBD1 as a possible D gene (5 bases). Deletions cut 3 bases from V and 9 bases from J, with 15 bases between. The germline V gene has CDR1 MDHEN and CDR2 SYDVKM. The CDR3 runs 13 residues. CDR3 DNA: TGTGCCAGCAGTTTTGCGACAGAGGTGGGGCAGTACTTC. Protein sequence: CASSFATEVGQYF.

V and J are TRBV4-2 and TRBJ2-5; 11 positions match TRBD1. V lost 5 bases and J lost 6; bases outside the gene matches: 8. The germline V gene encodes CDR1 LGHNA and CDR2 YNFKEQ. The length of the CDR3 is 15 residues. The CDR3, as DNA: TGTGCCAGCAGCTCCTCGGACAGGGGGCCAAAGACCCAGTACTTC. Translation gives CASSSSDRGPKTQYF.

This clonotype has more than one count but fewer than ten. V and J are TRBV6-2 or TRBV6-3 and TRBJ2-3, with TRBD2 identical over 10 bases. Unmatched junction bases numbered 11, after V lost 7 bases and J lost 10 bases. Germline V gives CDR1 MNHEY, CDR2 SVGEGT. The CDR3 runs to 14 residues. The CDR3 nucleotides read TGTGCCAGCACGGAGGTAGCGGGGGGCGCCGCGCAGTATTTT. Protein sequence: CASTEVAGGAAQYF.

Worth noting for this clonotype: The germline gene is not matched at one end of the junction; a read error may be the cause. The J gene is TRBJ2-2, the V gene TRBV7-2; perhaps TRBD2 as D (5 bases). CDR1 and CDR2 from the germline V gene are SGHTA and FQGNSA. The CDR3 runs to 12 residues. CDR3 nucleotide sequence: TGTGCCAGCAGGGAGAATTACGGGGATCTGTTTTTT. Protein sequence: CASRENYGDLFF.

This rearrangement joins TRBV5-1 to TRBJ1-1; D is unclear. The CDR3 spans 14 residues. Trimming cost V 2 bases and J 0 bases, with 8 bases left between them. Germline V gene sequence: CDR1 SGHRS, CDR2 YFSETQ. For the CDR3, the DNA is TGCGCCAGCAGCTTCGTCGAGCTGAACACTGAAGCTTTCTTT. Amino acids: CASSFVELNTEAFF.

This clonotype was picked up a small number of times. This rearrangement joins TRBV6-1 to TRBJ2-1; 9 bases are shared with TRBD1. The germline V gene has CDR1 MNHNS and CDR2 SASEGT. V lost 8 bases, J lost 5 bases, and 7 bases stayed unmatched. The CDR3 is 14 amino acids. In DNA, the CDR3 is TGTGCCAGCCGGGACAGGGAGAAGGACAATGAGCAGTTCTTC. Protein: CASRDREKDNEQFF.

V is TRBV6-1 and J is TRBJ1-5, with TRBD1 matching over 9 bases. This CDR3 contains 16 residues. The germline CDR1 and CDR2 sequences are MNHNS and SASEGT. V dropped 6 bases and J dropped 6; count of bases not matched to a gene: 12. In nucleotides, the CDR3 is TGTGCCAGCAGGGACCGCCCTGGGACAGGGTTTCAGCCCCAGCATTTT. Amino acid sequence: CASRDRPGTGFQPQHF.

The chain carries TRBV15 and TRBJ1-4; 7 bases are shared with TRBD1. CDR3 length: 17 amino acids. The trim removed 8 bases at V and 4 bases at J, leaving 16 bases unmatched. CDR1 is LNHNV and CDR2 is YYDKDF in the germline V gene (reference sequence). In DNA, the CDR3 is TGTGCCACCCTACCAGCTAAGACAGGGCTGAGTAATGAAAAACTGTTTTTT. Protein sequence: CATLPAKTGLSNEKLFF.

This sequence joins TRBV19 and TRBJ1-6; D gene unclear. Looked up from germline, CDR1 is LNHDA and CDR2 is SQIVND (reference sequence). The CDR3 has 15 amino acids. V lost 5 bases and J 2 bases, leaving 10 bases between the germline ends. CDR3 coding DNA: TGTGCCAGTAGTTATACGGGCGCCTATAATTCACCCCTCCACTTT. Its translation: CASSYTGAYNSPLHF.

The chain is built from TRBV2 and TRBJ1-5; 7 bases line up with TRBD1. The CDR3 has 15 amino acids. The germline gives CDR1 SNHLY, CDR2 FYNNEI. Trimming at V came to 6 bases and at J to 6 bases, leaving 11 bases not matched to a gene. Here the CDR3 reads CASSDAGGSGQPQHF. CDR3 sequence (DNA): TGTGCCAGCAGCGACGCAGGGGGATCTGGTCAGCCCCAGCATTTT.

As DNA, the CDR3 is TGTGCCAGCAGTGATCCTGACAGGGACGGGCAGCCCCAGCATTTT. Translation: CASSDPDRDGQPQHF. The chain couples TRBV6-1 to TRBJ1-5, with 7 bases fitting TRBD1. CDR3 length: 15 residues. J gave up 7 bases and V 3 bases, and 9 bases lay outside the gene matches. CDR1 is MNHNS, CDR2 SASEGT, per germline.

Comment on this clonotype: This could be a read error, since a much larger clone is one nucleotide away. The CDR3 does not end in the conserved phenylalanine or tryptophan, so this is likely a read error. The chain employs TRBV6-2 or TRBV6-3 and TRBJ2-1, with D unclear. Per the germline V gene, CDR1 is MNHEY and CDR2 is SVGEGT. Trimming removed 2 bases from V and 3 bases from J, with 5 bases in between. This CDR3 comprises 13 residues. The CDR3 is CASSYVVYNEQFL. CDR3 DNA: TGTGCCAGCAGTTACGTCGTCTACAATGAGCAGTTCTTA.

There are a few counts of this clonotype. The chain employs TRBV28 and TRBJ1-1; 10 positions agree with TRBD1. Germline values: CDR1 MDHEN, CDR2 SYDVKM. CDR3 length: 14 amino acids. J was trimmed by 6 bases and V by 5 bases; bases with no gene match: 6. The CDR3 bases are TGTGCCAGCAGTCGGGACAGGGGAGGGTCTGAAGCTTTCTTT. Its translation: CASSRDRGGSEAFF.

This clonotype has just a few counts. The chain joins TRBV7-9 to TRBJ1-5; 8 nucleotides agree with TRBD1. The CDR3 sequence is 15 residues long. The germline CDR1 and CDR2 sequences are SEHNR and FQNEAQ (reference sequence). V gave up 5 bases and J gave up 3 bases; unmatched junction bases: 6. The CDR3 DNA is TGTGCCAGCAGCATCGGACAGGGAAACAATCAGCCCCAGCATTTT. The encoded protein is CASSIGQGNNQPQHF.

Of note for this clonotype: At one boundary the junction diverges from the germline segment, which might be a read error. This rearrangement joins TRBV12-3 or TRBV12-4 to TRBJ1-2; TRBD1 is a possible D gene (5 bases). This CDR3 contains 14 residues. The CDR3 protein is CASSTRGGCYVYTF. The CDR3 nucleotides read TGTGCCAGCAGTACCCGGGGGGGGTGCTATGTCTACACCTTC.

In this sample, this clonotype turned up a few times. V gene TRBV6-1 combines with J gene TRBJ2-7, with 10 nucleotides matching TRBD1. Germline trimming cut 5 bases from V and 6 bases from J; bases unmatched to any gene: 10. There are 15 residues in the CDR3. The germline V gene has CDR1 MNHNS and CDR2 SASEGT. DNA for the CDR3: TGTGCCAGCAGTCCTGGGACAGGGGCTCTGTTCGAGCAGTACTTC. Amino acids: CASSPGTGALFEQYF.

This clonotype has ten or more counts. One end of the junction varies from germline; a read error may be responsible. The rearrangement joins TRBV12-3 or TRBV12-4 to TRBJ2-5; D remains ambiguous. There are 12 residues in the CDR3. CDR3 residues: CASSLRQGTQYF. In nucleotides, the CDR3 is TGTGCCAGCAGTCTCCGCCAAGGGACCCAGTACTTC.

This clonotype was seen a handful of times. The CDR3 nucleotides are TGTGCCAGCAGCCAAGATTTGGGGCGCGGCTACACCTTC. It specifies CASSQDLGRGYTF. This chain uses TRBV14 with TRBJ1-2; TRBD1 might be the D (5 bases). The CDR3 is 13 residues long. V lost 0 bases to trimming and J lost 8 bases, with 10 bases between them. In germline, CDR1 is SGHDN, CDR2 FVKESK.

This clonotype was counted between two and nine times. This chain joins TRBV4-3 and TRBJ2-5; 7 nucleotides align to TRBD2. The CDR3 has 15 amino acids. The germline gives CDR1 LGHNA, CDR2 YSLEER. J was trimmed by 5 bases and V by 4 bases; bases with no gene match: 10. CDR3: CASSLSAGLGETQYF. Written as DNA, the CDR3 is TGCGCCAGCAGCCTCTCAGCGGGGCTAGGGGAGACCCAGTACTTC.

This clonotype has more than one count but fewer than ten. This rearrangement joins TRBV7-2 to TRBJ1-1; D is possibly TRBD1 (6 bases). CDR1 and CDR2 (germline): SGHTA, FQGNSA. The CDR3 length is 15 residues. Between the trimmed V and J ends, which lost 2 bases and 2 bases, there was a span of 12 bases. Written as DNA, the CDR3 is TGTGCCAGCAGCTTACCACTGGGGGCCAACACTGAAGCTTTCTTT. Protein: CASSLPLGANTEAFF.

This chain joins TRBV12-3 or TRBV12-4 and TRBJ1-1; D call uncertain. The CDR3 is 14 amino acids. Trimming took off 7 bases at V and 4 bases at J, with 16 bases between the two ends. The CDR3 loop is CASTNDLYGTEAFF. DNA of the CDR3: TGTGCCAGCACCAATGACCTCTACGGCACTGAAGCTTTCTTT.

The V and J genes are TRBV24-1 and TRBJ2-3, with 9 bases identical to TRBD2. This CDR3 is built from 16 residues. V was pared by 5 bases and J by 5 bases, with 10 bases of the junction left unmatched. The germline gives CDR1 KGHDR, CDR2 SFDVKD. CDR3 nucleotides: TGTGCCACCAGTGCTTCAGCGGGGGGCCGGGAAGATACGCAGTATTTT. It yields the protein CATSASAGGREDTQYF.

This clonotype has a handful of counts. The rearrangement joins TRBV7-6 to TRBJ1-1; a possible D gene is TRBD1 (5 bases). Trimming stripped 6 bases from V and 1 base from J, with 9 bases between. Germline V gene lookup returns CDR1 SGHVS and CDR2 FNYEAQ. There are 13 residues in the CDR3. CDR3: CASRFQGNTEAFF. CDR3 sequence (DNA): TGTGCCAGCAGATTTCAGGGGAACACTGAAGCTTTCTTT.

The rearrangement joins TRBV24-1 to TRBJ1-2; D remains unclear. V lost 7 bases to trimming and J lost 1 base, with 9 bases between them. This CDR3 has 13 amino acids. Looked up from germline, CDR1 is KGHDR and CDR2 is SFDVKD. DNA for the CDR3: TGTGCCACCAGCGGCGCTAATAACTATGGCTACACCTTC. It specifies CATSGANNYGYTF.